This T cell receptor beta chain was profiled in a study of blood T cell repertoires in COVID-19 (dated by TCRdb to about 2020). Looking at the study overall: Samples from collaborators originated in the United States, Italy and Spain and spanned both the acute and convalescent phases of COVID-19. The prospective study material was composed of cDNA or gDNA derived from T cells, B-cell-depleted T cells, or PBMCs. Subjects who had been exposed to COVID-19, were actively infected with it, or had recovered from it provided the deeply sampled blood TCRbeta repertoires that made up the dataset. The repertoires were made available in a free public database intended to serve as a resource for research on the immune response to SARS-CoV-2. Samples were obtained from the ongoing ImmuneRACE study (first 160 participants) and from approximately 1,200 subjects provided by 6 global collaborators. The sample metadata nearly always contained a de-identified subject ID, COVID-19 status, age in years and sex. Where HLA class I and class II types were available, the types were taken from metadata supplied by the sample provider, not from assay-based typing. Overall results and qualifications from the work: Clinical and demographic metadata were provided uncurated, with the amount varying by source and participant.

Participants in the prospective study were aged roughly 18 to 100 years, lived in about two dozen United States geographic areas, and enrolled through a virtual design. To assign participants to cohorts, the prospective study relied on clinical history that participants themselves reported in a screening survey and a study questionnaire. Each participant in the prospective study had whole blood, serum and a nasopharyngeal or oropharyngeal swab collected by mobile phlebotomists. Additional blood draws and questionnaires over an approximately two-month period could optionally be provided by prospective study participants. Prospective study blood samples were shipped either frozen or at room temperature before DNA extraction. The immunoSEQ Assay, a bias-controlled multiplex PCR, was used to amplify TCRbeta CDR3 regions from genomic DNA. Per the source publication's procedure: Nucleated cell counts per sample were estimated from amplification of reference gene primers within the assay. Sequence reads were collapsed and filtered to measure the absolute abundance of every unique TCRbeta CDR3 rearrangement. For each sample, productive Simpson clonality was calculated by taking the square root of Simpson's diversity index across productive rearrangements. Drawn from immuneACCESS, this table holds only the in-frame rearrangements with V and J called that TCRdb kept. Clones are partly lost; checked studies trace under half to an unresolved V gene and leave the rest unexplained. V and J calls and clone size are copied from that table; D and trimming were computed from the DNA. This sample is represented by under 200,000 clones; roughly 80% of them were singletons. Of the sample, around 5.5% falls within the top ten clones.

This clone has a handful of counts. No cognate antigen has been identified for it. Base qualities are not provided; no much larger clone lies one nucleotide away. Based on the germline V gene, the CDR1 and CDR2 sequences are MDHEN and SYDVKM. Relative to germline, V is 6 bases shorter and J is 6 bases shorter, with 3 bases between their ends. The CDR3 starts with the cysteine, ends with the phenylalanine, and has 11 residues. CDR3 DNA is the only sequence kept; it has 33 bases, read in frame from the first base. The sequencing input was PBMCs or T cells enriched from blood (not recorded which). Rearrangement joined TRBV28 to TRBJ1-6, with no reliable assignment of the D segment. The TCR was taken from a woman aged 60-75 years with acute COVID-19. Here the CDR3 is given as CASRLNSPLHF. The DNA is TGTGCCAGCAGACTTAATTCACCCCTCCACTTT. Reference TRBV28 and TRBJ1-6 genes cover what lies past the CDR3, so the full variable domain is DVKVTQSSRYLVKRTGEKVFLECVQDMDHENMFWYRQDPGLGLRLIYFSYDVKMKEKGDIPEGYSVSREKKERFSLILESASTNQTSMYLCASRLNSPLHFGNGTRLTVT.